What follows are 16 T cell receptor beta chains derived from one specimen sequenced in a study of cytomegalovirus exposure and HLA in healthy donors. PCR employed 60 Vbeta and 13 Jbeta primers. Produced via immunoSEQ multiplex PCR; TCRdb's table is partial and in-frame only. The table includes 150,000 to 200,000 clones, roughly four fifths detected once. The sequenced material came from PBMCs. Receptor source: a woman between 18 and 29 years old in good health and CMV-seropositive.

The CDR3 bases are TGTGCCAGCAGTTTATCCCCAGGGAATGGCTACACCTTC. Translated: CASSLSPGNGYTF. The chain links TRBV27 to TRBJ1-2, with D tentatively TRBD1 (5 bases). Looked up from germline, CDR1 is MNHEY and CDR2 is SMNVEV (reference sequence). The ends were cut back, 0 bases at V and 6 bases at J, with 8 bases in the middle. This CDR3 is built from 13 residues.

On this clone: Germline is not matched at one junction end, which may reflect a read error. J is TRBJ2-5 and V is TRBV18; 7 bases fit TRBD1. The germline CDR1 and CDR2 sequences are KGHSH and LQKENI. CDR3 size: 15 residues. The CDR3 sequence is CASSLLDRNEDTQYF. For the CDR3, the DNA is TGTGCCAGCTCACTTCTGGACAGGAACGAAGACACCCAGTACTTC.

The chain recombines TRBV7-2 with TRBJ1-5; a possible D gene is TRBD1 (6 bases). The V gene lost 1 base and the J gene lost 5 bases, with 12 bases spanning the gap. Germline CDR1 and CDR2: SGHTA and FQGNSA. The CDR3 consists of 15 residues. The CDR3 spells CASSLDGQGYQPQHF. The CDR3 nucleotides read TGTGCCAGCAGCTTAGACGGTCAGGGGTATCAGCCCCAGCATTTT.

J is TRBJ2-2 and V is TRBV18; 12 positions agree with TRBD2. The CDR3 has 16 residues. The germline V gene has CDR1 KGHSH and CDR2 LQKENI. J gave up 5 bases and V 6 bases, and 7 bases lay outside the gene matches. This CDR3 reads CASSRTGTSGTGELFF. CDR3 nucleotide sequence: TGTGCCAGCTCGCGGACCGGGACTAGCGGGACCGGGGAGCTGTTTTTT.

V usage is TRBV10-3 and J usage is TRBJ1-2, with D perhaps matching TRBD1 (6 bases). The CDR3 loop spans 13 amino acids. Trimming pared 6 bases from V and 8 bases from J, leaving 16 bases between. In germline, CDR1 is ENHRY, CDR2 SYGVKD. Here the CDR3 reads CAISGRTDDGYTF. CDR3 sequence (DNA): TGTGCCATCAGCGGAAGGACAGATGACGGCTACACCTTC.

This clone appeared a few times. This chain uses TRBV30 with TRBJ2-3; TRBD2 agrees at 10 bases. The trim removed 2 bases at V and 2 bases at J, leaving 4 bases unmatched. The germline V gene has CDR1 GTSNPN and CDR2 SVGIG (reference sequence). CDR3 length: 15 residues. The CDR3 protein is CAWSIAGGFTDTQYF. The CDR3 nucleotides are TGTGCCTGGAGTATAGCGGGGGGATTCACAGATACGCAGTATTTT.

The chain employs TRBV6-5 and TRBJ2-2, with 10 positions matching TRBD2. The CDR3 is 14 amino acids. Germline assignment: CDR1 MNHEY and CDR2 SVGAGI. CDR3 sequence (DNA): TGTGCGACCGTAGCGGGGGGGAACACCGGGGAGCTGTTTTTT. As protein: CATVAGGNTGELFF.

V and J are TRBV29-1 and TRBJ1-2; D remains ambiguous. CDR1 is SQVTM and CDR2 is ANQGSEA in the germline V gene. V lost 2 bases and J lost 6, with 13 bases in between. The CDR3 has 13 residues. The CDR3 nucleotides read TGCAGCGTTGAACCCGGGGAAATCGATGGCTACACCTTC. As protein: CSVEPGEIDGYTF.

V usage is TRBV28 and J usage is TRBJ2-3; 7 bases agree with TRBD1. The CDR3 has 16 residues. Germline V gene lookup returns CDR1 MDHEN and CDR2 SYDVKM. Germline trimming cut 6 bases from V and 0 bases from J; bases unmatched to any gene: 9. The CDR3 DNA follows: TGTGCCAGCAGCCATCTCCGGGACAGCAGCACAGATACGCAGTATTTT. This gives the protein CASSHLRDSSTDTQYF.

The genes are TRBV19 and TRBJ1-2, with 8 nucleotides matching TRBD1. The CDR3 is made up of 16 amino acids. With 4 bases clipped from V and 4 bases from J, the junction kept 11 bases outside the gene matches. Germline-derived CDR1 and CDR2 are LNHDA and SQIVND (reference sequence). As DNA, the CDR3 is TGTGCCAGTAGTACACAGGGGGACGGAGTATTCTATGGCTACACCTTC. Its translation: CASSTQGDGVFYGYTF. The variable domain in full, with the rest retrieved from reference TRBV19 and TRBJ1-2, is DGGITQSPKYLFRKEGQNVTLSCEQNLNHDAMYWYRQDPGQGLRLIYYSQIVNDFQKGDIAEGYSVSREKKESFPLTVTSAQKNPTAFYLCASSTQGDGVFYGYTFGSGTRLTVV.

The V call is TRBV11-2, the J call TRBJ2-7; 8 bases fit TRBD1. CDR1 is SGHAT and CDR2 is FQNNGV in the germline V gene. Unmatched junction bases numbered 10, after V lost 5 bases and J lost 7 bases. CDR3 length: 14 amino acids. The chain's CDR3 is CASSTSGQGYEQYF. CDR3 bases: TGTGCCAGCAGCACAAGCGGACAGGGTTATGAGCAGTACTTC.

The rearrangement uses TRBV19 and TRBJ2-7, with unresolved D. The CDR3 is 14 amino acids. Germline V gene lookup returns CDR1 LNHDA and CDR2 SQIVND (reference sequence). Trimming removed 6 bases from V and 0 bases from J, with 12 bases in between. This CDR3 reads CASRAWSSSYEQYF. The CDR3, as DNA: TGTGCCAGTAGGGCATGGTCCTCCTCCTACGAGCAGTACTTC.

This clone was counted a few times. This chain's CDR3 is CASTSRDRGREQYV. DNA of the CDR3: TGTGCCAGCACGTCCCGGGACAGGGGTCGGGAGCAGTACGTC. The chain is built from TRBV2 and TRBJ2-7; 10 bases agree with TRBD1. This CDR3 contains 14 residues. Germline CDR1 SNHLY, CDR2 FYNNEI. J gave up 7 bases and V 7 bases, and 10 bases lay outside the gene matches.

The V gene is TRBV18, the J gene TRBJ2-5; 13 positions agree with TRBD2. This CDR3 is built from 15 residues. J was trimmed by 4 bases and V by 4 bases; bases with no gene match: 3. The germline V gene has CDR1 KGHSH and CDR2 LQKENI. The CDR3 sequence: CASSRRTSGGETQYF. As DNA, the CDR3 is TGTGCCAGCTCACGTCGGACTAGCGGGGGAGAGACCCAGTACTTC. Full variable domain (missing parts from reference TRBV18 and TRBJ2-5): NAGVMQNPRHLVRRRGQEARLRCSPMKGHSHVYWYRQLPEEGLKFMVYLQKENIIDESGMPKERFSAEFPKEGPSILRIQQVVRGDSAAYFCASSRRTSGGETQYFGPGTRLLVL.

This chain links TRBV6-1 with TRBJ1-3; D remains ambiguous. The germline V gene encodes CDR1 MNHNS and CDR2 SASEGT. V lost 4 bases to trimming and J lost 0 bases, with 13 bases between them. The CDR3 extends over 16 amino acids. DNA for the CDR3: TGTGCCAGCAGTGCCCAGGACGGGAGCTCTGGAAACACCATATATTTT. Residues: CASSAQDGSSGNTIYF.

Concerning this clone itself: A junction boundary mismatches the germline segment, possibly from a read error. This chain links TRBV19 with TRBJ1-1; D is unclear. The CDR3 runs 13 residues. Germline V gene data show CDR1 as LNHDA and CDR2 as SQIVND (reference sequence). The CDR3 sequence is CASSMGANAEAFF. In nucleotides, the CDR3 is TGTGCCAGTAGTATGGGAGCGAACGCTGAAGCTTTCTTT.